The clone carrying this T cell receptor (beta chain) was counted a single time. Antigen: not known. The CDR3 extends over 16 amino acids. The trim removed 2 bases at V and 6 bases at J, leaving 10 bases unmatched. The germline gives CDR1 MNHEY, CDR2 SVGAGI. This sample is drawn from a study of OX40 agonist ivuxolimab in advanced cancers. Libraries were prepared by immunoSEQ multiplex PCR; TCRdb keeps only in-frame clonotypes and omits some of them. The repertoire holds roughly 45,000 clones, with about 81% as singletons. Study-level findings and limits: Dose levels from 0.1 to 3.0 mg/kg saw CD4+ and CD8+ blood T cells expand clonally by week 6. It was not determined which antigens were specifically recognized by the peripheral T cells that had undergone clonal expansion.

This chain links TRBV6-5 with TRBJ2-1; the match to TRBD2 covers 7 bases. The sequenced sample was CD4+ or CD8+ T cells sorted from blood, obtained in a trial of the OX40 agonist ivuxolimab. The receptor's source is an adult with an advanced solid tumor such as melanoma, head and neck, liver or kidney cancer. CDR3 loop: CASSYVAGVEGNEQFF. The CDR3 DNA follows: TGTGCCAGCAGTTACGTGGCGGGAGTAGAGGGCAATGAGCAGTTCTTC.